This entry is about one T cell receptor (beta chain). Its antigen is still unknown. These data come from a study of graft-versus-host responses after intestinal transplantation. The study, taken as a whole, reports: The authors found GvH clones in recipient marrow, some appearing first in ileum or blood.

The V gene lost 1 base and the J gene lost 0 bases, with 8 bases spanning the gap. Germline values: CDR1 SGHRS, CDR2 YFSETQ. The CDR3 has 16 amino acids. Method: immunoSEQ multiplex PCR; TCRdb's copy keeps in-frame clones and lacks some. The sample holds 35,000 to 45,000 clones, less than 95% seen once. Sequenced here: unstimulated CD4+ T cells sorted from spleen or lymph node cells, sampled before transplant. The clonotype originates from a human donor who was the organ donor for an intestinal transplant. The rearrangement joins TRBV5-1 to TRBJ1-6; D is unclear. The CDR3 spells CASSLTASSYNSPLHF. The CDR3 DNA is TGCGCCAGCAGCTTGACCGCTAGCTCCTATAATTCACCCCTCCACTTT.